This T cell receptor (beta chain) was sequenced for a study of control samples from healthy donors and cancer patients. Clones were sequenced by immunoSEQ multiplex PCR, and TCRdb holds only the in-frame ones, with some missing. Among about 100,000 clones, roughly 90% were seen once, and the ten largest hold 15% to 20%. Looked up from germline, CDR1 is LNHDA and CDR2 is SQIVND (reference sequence). The CDR3 extends over 16 amino acids. Trimming at V came to 5 bases and at J to 4 bases, leaving 11 bases not matched to a gene. Material for sequencing was blood. The chain is built from TRBV19 and TRBJ2-1, with TRBD1 matching over 7 bases. The receptor was derived from a woman between 50 and 59 years old in good health. CDR3 residues: CASSLARDSAYNEQFF. The CDR3 DNA reads as TGTGCCAGTAGTCTCGCCCGGGACAGCGCTTACAATGAGCAGTTCTTC.